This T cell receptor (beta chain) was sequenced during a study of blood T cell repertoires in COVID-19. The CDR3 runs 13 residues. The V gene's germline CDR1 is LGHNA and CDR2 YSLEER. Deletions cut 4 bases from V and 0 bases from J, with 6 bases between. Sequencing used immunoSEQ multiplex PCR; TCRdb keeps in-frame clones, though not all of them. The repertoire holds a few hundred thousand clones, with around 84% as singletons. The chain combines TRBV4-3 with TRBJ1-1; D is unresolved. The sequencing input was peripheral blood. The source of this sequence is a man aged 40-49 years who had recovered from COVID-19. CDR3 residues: CASSRLMNTEAFF. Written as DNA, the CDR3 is TGCGCCAGCAGCCGTCTTATGAACACTGAAGCTTTCTTT.